This T cell receptor (beta chain) derives from a study of T cell responses to AZD1222 COVID-19 vaccine. Study observations and caveats: Most donors were white British and more were female, and clonal diversity was possibly underestimated.

The CDR3 loop spans 14 amino acids. Trimming shortened V by 0 bases and J by 5 bases, and 8 bases separated the two germline ends. The germline V gene encodes CDR1 SGDLS and CDR2 YYNGEE. With respect to this clone: Its specificity is not known.

Clones were read by immunoSEQ multiplex PCR, and TCRdb kept only the in-frame ones, dropping some. The table lists over 40,000 clones, 75% to 85% of them singletons. The sample was peripheral blood, taken on day 0 of AZD1222 vaccination. V is TRBV9 and J is TRBJ2-2; weak D call: TRBD2 (6 bases). This sequence was found in an adult in good health. The CDR3 is CASSVDSGTGELFF. In DNA form, the CDR3 reads TGTGCCAGCAGCGTAGACAGCGGGACCGGGGAGCTGTTTTTT. Drawing the rest from reference TRBV9 and TRBJ2-2, the complete variable domain is DSGVTQTPKHLITATGQRVTLRCSPRSGDLSVYWYQQSLDQGLQFLIQYYNGEERAKGNILERFSAQQFPDLHSELNLSSLELGDSALYFCASSVDSGTGELFFGEGSRLTVL.